What follows are 13 T cell receptor beta chains derived from one specimen sequenced in a study of cytomegalovirus exposure and HLA in healthy donors (dated by TCRdb to 2017 to 2019). Libraries were built with the immunoSEQ multiplex PCR assay. For the multiplex PCR, a mixture combining 60 forward primers for TCR Vbeta segments and 13 reverse primers for TCR Jbeta segments was used. The immuneACCESS repertoire file appears here via TCRdb, limited to in-frame rearrangements. These files lack a portion of the clones; in checked studies, under half of the deficit traces to unresolved V genes, and the cause of the others is not known. Recorded for this sample are about 130,000 clones; approximately 85% of them occurred a single time. The leading ten clones occupy 6.7% of the sample. Specimen: PBMCs. All receptors derive from a woman aged 25 to 39 in good health and CMV-seropositive.

The chain joins TRBV10-3 to TRBJ1-2; D remains unclear. CDR1 is ENHRY, CDR2 SYGVKD, per germline. Deletions cut 0 bases from V and 5 bases from J, with 4 bases between. CDR3 size: 12 residues. DNA of the CDR3: TGTGCCATCAGTGAGTCTAGTTATGGCTACACCTTC. It encodes CAISESSYGYTF.

The chain recombines TRBV12-2 with TRBJ1-2; the table's D gene call, TRBD1, was not cross checked with the DNA. TRBV12-2 is deemed a pseudogene. The CDR3 sequence is 16 residues long. CDR3 residues: CASRLVSPGNGYGYTF. Here the CDR3 DNA reads TGTGCAAGTCGCTTAGTTTCCCCAGGGAACGGTTATGGCTACACCTTC.

The CDR3 region is CASSFGSWYGYTF. The CDR3 DNA reads TGTGCCAGCAGCTTTGGGAGCTGGTATGGCTACACCTTC. The chain links TRBV11-2 to TRBJ1-2; D remains ambiguous. CDR1 and CDR2 (germline): SGHAT, FQNNGV. The CDR3 has 13 residues. Trimming left V 3 bases short and J 5 bases short, with 10 bases between.

The chain joins TRBV5-1 to TRBJ2-1, with TRBD2 matching over 7 bases. This CDR3 contains 15 residues. V shed 1 base and J 4 bases; nucleotides not matched to a gene: 5. Germline V CDR1 and CDR2: SGHRS, YFSETQ. The CDR3, as DNA: TGCGCCAGCAGCTTGTCGGGACTACCTTACAATGAGCAGTTCTTC. Amino acids: CASSLSGLPYNEQFF.

The genes are TRBV7-3 and TRBJ2-2; D is perhaps TRBD2 (5 bases). Germline loops: CDR1 SGHTA, CDR2 FQGTGA. The CDR3 totals 13 residues. Trimming took 0 bases from V and 7 from J, leaving 6 bases between them. The CDR3: CASSLTLVGELFF. The DNA for the CDR3 is TGTGCCAGCAGCTTAACACTAGTCGGGGAGCTGTTTTTT.

The V call is TRBV28, the J call TRBJ1-5; TRBD1 matches 7 bases. This CDR3 is built from 15 residues. Losses at the gene ends were 7 bases for V and 2 bases for J; bases not matched to a gene: 8. The germline V gene encodes CDR1 MDHEN and CDR2 SYDVKM. CDR3 sequence (DNA): TGTGCCAGCACTCCCGGAGGGGGCGGCAATCAGCCCCAGCATTTT. Translating gives CASTPGGGGNQPQHF.

This rearrangement joins TRBV30 to TRBJ1-5; 7 nucleotides align to TRBD1. The V and J ends lost 2 bases and 4 bases, in that order; junction bases with no gene match: 5. The CDR3 is 14 amino acids. Germline CDR1 is GTSNPN and CDR2 is SVGIG (reference sequence). CDR3 sequence reads: CAWSLDRPNQPQHF. CDR3 coding DNA: TGTGCCTGGAGTCTGGACAGGCCTAATCAGCCCCAGCATTTT.

The chain links TRBV5-1 to TRBJ2-2, with no clear D. Germline V gene data show CDR1 as SGHRS and CDR2 as YFSETQ. V gave up 4 bases and J gave up 3 bases, with 7 bases separating them. The CDR3 runs to 13 residues. CDR3 DNA: TGCGCCAGCAGCCCCCAGGACACCGGGGAGCTGTTTTTT. Translated: CASSPQDTGELFF.

The chain is built from TRBV12-2 and TRBJ2-2; the DNA was not compared with TRBD2, the D call given in the table. TRBV12-2 constitutes a pseudogene. CDR3 length equals 15 residues. CDR3 region: CASRLRVSNTGELFF. CDR3 nucleotide sequence: TGTGCAAGTCGCTTGCGGGTCTCGAACACCGGGGAGCTGTTTTTT.

The CDR3 loop is CATSREGVSYEQYF. CDR3 nucleotides: TGTGCCACCAGCAGAGAGGGAGTTTCCTACGAGCAGTACTTC. This chain links TRBV15 with TRBJ2-7, with D possibly being TRBD2 (5 bases). CDR1 and CDR2 from the germline V gene are LNHNV and YYDKDF (reference sequence). The V end was cut by 0 bases, the J end by 1 base, with 7 bases between. CDR3 length: 14 amino acids.

Concerning this clone itself: This likely came from a read error, as a far larger clone is one base away. The rearrangement links TRBV27 to TRBJ2-1; 7 nucleotides agree with TRBD2. The germline gives CDR1 MNHEY, CDR2 SMNVEV (reference sequence). This CDR3 region has 15 residues. CDR3 protein: CARSFRGDSYNEQFF. DNA of the CDR3: TGTGCCCGCAGTTTTCGGGGGGACTCCTACAATGAGCAGTTCTTC.

The chain is built from TRBV9 and TRBJ2-7, with 12 positions matching TRBD2. The ends lost 4 bases at V and 2 bases at J; junction bases unmatched: 4. The CDR3 contains 15 residues. CDR1 is SGDLS and CDR2 is YYNGEE in the germline V gene. The chain's CDR3 is CASSPRLAGAYEQYF. CDR3 sequence (DNA): TGTGCCAGCAGCCCTCGACTAGCGGGAGCCTACGAGCAGTACTTC.

The V and J genes are TRBV5-6 and TRBJ1-1, with D perhaps matching TRBD1 (5 bases). The CDR3 runs to 11 residues. Germline values: CDR1 SGHDT, CDR2 YYEEEE. The ends were cut back, 2 bases at V and 12 bases at J, with 11 bases in the middle. This CDR3 is CASSFGGMTFF. CDR3 nucleotide sequence: TGTGCCAGCAGCTTCGGGGGGATGACTTTCTTT.